What follows are 16 T cell receptor beta chains derived from one specimen sequenced in a study of CD8+CD57+ T cells in acquired aplastic anemia. For CDR3 and TCR beta VDJ profiling, genomic DNA was the template used. TCRdb analysed the reads with MiXCR anew, one entry per CDR3 protein. The data hold hundreds of thousands of distinct CDR3 sequences, with around 72% observed a single time. The sample consisted of sorted CD4+, CD8+, or CD8+CD57+ T cells (not recorded which) from PBMCs. These receptors all come from a human donor in good health, serving as a control.

As for this clonotype: Being one base from a much bigger clone, this may be a read error. CDR3 bases: TGCAGTTCGGCTCTGGCTAATGTAAAACTGTTTTTT. Protein product: CSSALANVKLFF. The rearrangement joins TRBV20-1 to TRBJ1-4; D uncertain. Germline CDR1 reads DFQATT; CDR2 reads SNEGSKA (reference sequence). The CDR3 has 12 residues.

The gene calls are TRBV5-1 and TRBJ2-3; 9 bases agree with TRBD2. V dropped 2 bases and J dropped 5; count of bases not matched to a gene: 6. This CDR3 has 15 amino acids. Looked up from germline, CDR1 is SGHRS and CDR2 is YFSETQ. Here the CDR3 DNA reads TGCGCCAGCAGCTTTCTAGCGGGAAGAGAAGATACGCAGTATTTT. Translated: CASSFLAGREDTQYF.

In the case of this clonotype: A junction end diverges from the germline sequence, so it may reflect a read error. The chain is built from TRBV9 and TRBJ1-5; D perhaps matches TRBD1 (5 bases). This CDR3 is built from 14 residues. Germline assignment: CDR1 SGDLS and CDR2 YYNGEE. The CDR3 sequence: CASSQGTGGNYGYF. CDR3 in DNA: TGTGCCAGCAGCCAAGGTACAGGTGGGAACTATGGCTATTTT.

The V and J genes are TRBV20-1 and TRBJ2-1, with TRBD2 identical over 14 bases. The germline V gene encodes CDR1 DFQATT and CDR2 SNEGSKA (reference sequence). The ends lost 6 bases at V and 9 bases at J; junction bases unmatched: 10. CDR3 length: 15 amino acids. CDR3 sequence reads: CSATGLAGARGEQFF. The CDR3 DNA reads TGCAGTGCCACGGGACTAGCGGGGGCCCGGGGTGAGCAGTTCTTC.

On this clonotype: This may arise from a read error, as a much more abundant clone is one base away. The chain uses TRBV5-1 and TRBJ1-1; D ambiguous. The CDR3 is 13 amino acids. Germline lookup yields CDR1 SGHRS and CDR2 YFSETQ. Trimming took off 0 bases at V and 10 bases at J, with 13 bases between the two ends. CDR3 in amino acids: CASSLDLGSGAFF. CDR3 DNA sequence: TGCGCCAGCAGCTTGGATCTGGGTTCTGGAGCTTTCTTT.

V is TRBV9 and J is TRBJ2-7; D not resolved. V lost 0 bases to trimming and J lost 10 bases, with 20 bases between them. Germline CDR1 is SGDLS and CDR2 is YYNGEE. The CDR3 loop spans 15 amino acids. CDR3 nucleotide sequence: TGTGCCAGCAGCGTAGGGAGCCAAGAGACCCAGGACCAGTACTTC. Translated, it gives CASSVGSQETQDQYF.

With respect to this clonotype: This sequence may be a read error, since a much larger clone differs from it by one base. The chain employs TRBV2 and TRBJ1-4, with D tentatively TRBD1 (6 bases). The length of the CDR3 is 15 residues. Germline loops: CDR1 SNHLY, CDR2 FYNNEI. Trimming took off 6 bases at V and 2 bases at J, with 13 bases between the two ends. This CDR3 is CASSGTTGTNEKLFF. DNA of the CDR3: TGTGCCAGCAGCGGGACCACAGGGACTAATGAAAAACTGTTTTTT. The whole variable domain, remainder taken from reference TRBV2 and TRBJ1-4, is EPEVTQTPSHQVTQMGQEVILRCVPISNHLYFYWYRQILGQKVEFLVSFYNNEISEKSEIFDDQFSVERPDGSNFTLKIRSTKLEDSAMYFCASSGTTGTNEKLFFGSGTQLSVL.

This clonotype is a singleton in its sample. The chain carries TRBV20-1 and TRBJ2-3; 10 bases are a match to TRBD2. V shed 6 bases, J shed 6 bases, and the junction held 12 bases outside the gene matches. The germline V gene encodes CDR1 DFQATT and CDR2 SNEGSKA (reference sequence). This CDR3 is 15 amino acids long. This chain's CDR3 is CSAYPSGGASDTQYF. CDR3 DNA: TGCAGTGCCTACCCAAGCGGGGGGGCGTCTGATACGCAGTATTTT.

Comment on this clonotype: The conserved phenylalanine or tryptophan normally closing the CDR3 is absent here, so this likely arose from a read error. This chain uses TRBV10-1 with TRBJ2-7; the D gene is possibly TRBD1 (6 bases). From germline, CDR1 is WNHNN and CDR2 SYGVQD (reference sequence). The CDR3 is 13 residues long. The germline V and J ends were trimmed by 3 bases and 6 bases, with 12 bases remaining between them. CDR3 residues: CASSDSSRGEQYL. The CDR3 DNA reads TGCGCCAGCAGTGACTCTAGCAGGGGCGAGCAGTACCTC.

As for this clonotype: Mismatch with germline at one junction end may stem from a read error. Here the CDR3 reads CASSLLEGAGYEQYF. DNA for the CDR3: TGTGCGAGCAGCTTACTGGAAGGGGCCGGCTACGAGCAGTACTTC. V gene TRBV5-7 combines with J gene TRBJ2-7; D may be TRBD1 (5 bases). TRBV5-7 belongs to the ORF category, with a function that is uncertain. The CDR3 is 15 residues long.

This clonotype was observed at least ten times. The J gene is TRBJ1-1, the V gene TRBV5-1; perhaps TRBD1 as D (5 bases). The CDR3 extends over 13 amino acids. Trimming removed 4 bases at V and 4 bases at J, with 11 bases between. CDR1 SGHRS and CDR2 YFSETQ come from the germline V gene. The CDR3 DNA reads as TGCGCCAGCAGCAGGGACTCGAGCACTGAAGCTTTCTTT. Protein sequence: CASSRDSSTEAFF. The whole variable domain, remainder taken from reference TRBV5-1 and TRBJ1-1, is KAGVTQTPRYLIKTRGQQVTLSCSPISGHRSVSWYQQTPGQGLQFLFEYFSETQRNKGNFPGRFSGRQFSNSRSEMNVSTLELGDSALYLCASSRDSSTEAFFGQGTRLTVV.

This chain connects TRBV7-2 to TRBJ1-2; D is perhaps TRBD1 (6 bases). The CDR3 sequence is 14 residues long. Germline V CDR1 and CDR2: SGHTA, FQGNSA. Trimming removed 3 bases from V and 4 bases from J, with 12 bases in between. This chain's CDR3 is CASSLEDSPYGYTF. The CDR3 bases are TGTGCCAGCAGCTTGGAGGACAGTCCCTATGGCTACACCTTC.

This clonotype has ten or more counts. V is TRBV3-2 and J is TRBJ2-7; TRBD1, as called in the table, went unchecked against the DNA. TRBV3-2 is listed as a pseudogene. There are 15 residues in the CDR3. The CDR3 DNA is TGTGCCAGCAGCCAAAACCGGGACGGAGCCTACGAGCAGTACTTC. This codes for CASSQNRDGAYEQYF.

The gene calls are TRBV9 and TRBJ1-5; TRBD1 is a possible D gene (5 bases). V gave up 4 bases and J gave up 14 bases, with 25 bases separating them. The germline V gene encodes CDR1 SGDLS and CDR2 YYNGEE. The CDR3 totals 15 residues. CDR3 protein: CASSLVLRDELQKHF. The CDR3 DNA reads TGTGCCAGCAGCTTAGTGCTCCGGGACGAACTGCAAAAGCATTTT.

This clonotype occurred many times. The chain employs TRBV9 and TRBJ2-2, with D perhaps TRBD1 (6 bases). Trimming stripped 3 bases from V and 0 bases from J, with 9 bases between. Looked up from germline, CDR1 is SGDLS and CDR2 is YYNGEE. The CDR3 contains 15 residues. As DNA, the CDR3 is TGTGCCAGCAGCGCCGGGACATCGAACACCGGGGAGCTGTTTTTT. Residues: CASSAGTSNTGELFF.

This clonotype occurred once. The CDR3 carries no conserved terminal phenylalanine or tryptophan, so it likely arises from a read error. No DNA is shown, since the ends of the CDR3 on it are uncertain; the CDR3 is the one TCRdb lists. Here the CDR3 reads CASSLAAGPLI. The chain carries TRBV7-2 and TRBJ2-7; TRBD1 was called by the table and not checked on the DNA. A total of 11 residues make up the CDR3, ends included. Germline CDR1 reads SGHTA; CDR2 reads FQGNSA.